Listed below are T cell receptor beta chains from one sample, sequenced in a study of response to subunit inactivated influenza vaccine. Via MiXCR, TCRdb re-called the RT-PCR reads, giving one row per CDR3 protein. The sample includes hundreds of thousands of distinct CDR3 sequences, more than 10% of them seen just once. The material was non-naive T cells sorted from PBMCs, obtained around 14 days before vaccination. The source is a man aged 45-65 years who received an inactivated influenza vaccine. The CDR3 runs from the conserved cysteine through the conserved F or W. D genes are given only for firm matches. Clone sizes are given selectively: once, few, many, or a class where the clone is expanded.

>many|TRBD1|TRBJ1-2|TRBV6-1
TGTGCCAGCAGTGAAGACAGGGGGACGCGATATGGCTACACCTTC
CASSEDRGTRYGYTF
>many|-|TRBJ1-2|TRBV6-1
TGTGCCAGCAGTGAAGGACGTAAGACTAACTATGGCTACACCTTC
CASSEGRKTNYGYTF
>many|TRBD1|TRBJ1-3|TRBV12-3/TRBV12-4
TGTGCCAGCAGAATCGGACAGGCCAATCGAAACACCATATATTTT
CASRIGQANRNTIYF
>few|-|TRBJ2-5|TRBV20-1
TGCAGTGCTAGTCTGGCTCAAGAGACCCAGTACTTC
CSASLAQETQYF
>-|TRBD2|TRBJ2-3|TRBV6-1
TGTGCCAGCAGACAGGGGGCGGCTAGCGGGGGGTCAGATACGCAGTATTTT
CASRQGAASGGSDTQYF
>many|-|TRBJ2-1|TRBV3-1
TGTGCCAGCAGCCAACTAACGGGGAAAAATGAGCAGTTCTTC
CASSQLTGKNEQFF
>many|-|TRBJ1-1|TRBV6-6
TGTGCCAGCAGCCACAGGTTCGACACTGAAGCTTTCTTT
CASSHRFDTEAFF
>many|-|TRBJ2-5|TRBV12-3/TRBV12-4
TGTGCCAGCAGTTTTAACCGAGAGACCCAGTACTTC
CASSFNRETQYF
>-|-|TRBJ1-6|TRBV9
TGTGCCAGCAGCGTAGAGAGCTCCTATAATTCACCCCTCCACTTT
CASSVESSYNSPLHF
>many|TRBD2|TRBJ2-7|TRBV29-1
TGCAGCGTGGACACCGGGACTAGCGGGGACGAGCAGTACTTC
CSVDTGTSGDEQYF
>many|-|TRBJ2-3|TRBV12-3/TRBV12-4
TGTGCCAGCAGTTTAGAGGGCCAGTCCCGCACAGATACGCAGTATTTT
CASSLEGQSRTDTQYF
>few|TRBD2|TRBJ2-2|TRBV7-3
TGTGCCAGCAGCTCCGACGGACTAGCATCCGGGGAGCTGTTTTTT
CASSSDGLASGELFF
>many|TRBD2|TRBJ2-3|TRBV20-1
TGCAGTGCCGCTAGCGGGAGCCCCGATACGCAGTATTTT
CSAASGSPDTQYF
>-|-|TRBJ2-2|TRBV5-1
TGCGCCAGCAGCTTGGAGGCGCTGAACACCGGGGAGCTGTTTTTT
CASSLEALNTGELFF
>few|-|TRBJ2-5|TRBV20-1
TGCAGTGCTAGAGATGTAAAGGGTGGCGCGGAGACCCAGTACTTC
CSARDVKGGAETQYF
>few|-|TRBJ2-6|TRBV7-8
TGTGCCAGCAGCTTAGCCCGCCTTGGTTTTACTGGGGCCAACGTCCTGACTTTC
CASSLARLGFTGANVLTF
>-|-|TRBJ2-3|TRBV5-1
TGCGCCAGCAGCTGGCAGGGTAGCACAGATACGCAGTATTTT
CASSWQGSTDTQYF
>-|TRBD1|TRBJ2-2|TRBV7-6
TGTGCCAGCAGCTTAGCAGCGGGACAGGGGGCCGGGGAGCTGTTTTTT
CASSLAAGQGAGELFF
>few|TRBD1|TRBJ1-2|TRBV12-3/TRBV12-4
TGTACTGTCGCGACAGGGGGCAGGAGAAACTATGGCTACACCTTC
CTVATGGRRNYGYTF
>-|-|TRBJ1-4|TRBV6-1
TGTGCCAGCAGTCCCCGACAGGTGGAAAAACTGTTTTTT
CASSPRQVEKLFF
>few|TRBD1|TRBJ1-2|TRBV11-2
TGTGCCAGCAGCCCTCTCGGGAGAAAAGAGACCCGGGACAGGCCAAACTATGGCTACACCTTC
CASSPLGRKETRDRPNYGYTF
>few|-|TRBJ1-1|TRBV7-9
TGTGCCAGCAGCTTATCCTCGCCCACTGAAGCTTTCTTT
CASSLSSPTEAFF
>once|TRBD1|TRBJ1-5|TRBV29-1
TGCACCGTCGGACAGGGGGATCAGCCCCAGCATTTT
CTVGQGDQPQHF
>-|TRBD1|TRBJ2-2|TRBV2
TGTGCCAGCAAAGGACAGGGGGACACCGGGGAGCTGTTTTTT
CASKGQGDTGELFF
>-|-|TRBJ1-1|TRBV4-2
TGTGCCAGCAGCCAAGTTGGGGTTCGAGGGACTGAAGCTTTCTTT
CASSQVGVRGTEAFF
>-|TRBD2|TRBJ2-3|TRBV6-5
TGTGCCAGCAGTTACGGCGGGAGCGCAGATACGCAGTATTTT
CASSYGGSADTQYF
>-|-|TRBJ2-3|TRBV2
TGTGCCAGCAGTGAAGATTTCTGGGGGTCCACAGATACGCAGTATTTT
CASSEDFWGSTDTQYF
>-|-|TRBJ2-1|TRBV18
TGTGCCAGCTCACCGTGGGGGGACTCCTACAATGAGCAGTTCTTC
CASSPWGDSYNEQFF
>many|-|TRBJ2-3|TRBV7-2
TGTGCCAGCAGCTTATCCAGCCCTAAAGAGTGGGTAGATACGCAGTATTTT
CASSLSSPKEWVDTQYF
>many|-|TRBJ2-3|TRBV29-1
TGCAGCGTTCGAAAGAGGGGCGGCGCGACAGATACGCAGTATTTT
CSVRKRGGATDTQYF
>many|TRBD2|TRBJ2-7|TRBV5-1
TGCGCCAGCGGCCAGCGGGGGGGCAGCGACGAGCAGTACTTC
CASGQRGGSDEQYF
>few|TRBD2|TRBJ2-7|TRBV20-1
TGCAGTGCTAGAGATCTTCAGGGAGGGAGGGAGCAGTACTTC
CSARDLQGGREQYF
>-|TRBD2|TRBJ2-7|TRBV20-1
TGCAGTGCTTGTCCTAGCGGGAGGAGCTACGAGCAGTACTTC
CSACPSGRSYEQYF
>-|-|TRBJ2-1|TRBV3-1
TGTGCCAGCAGCCAAGCTTTAGTCAATGAGCAGTTCTTC
CASSQALVNEQFF
>-|TRBD1|TRBJ2-7|TRBV19
TGTGCCAGTAGTACCGGACAGGGGGCGTTGAACGAGCAGTACTTC
CASSTGQGALNEQYF
>-|-|TRBJ2-7|TRBV27
TGTGCCAGCAGTCGGCTAGCGCTGAACGAGCAGTACTTC
CASSRLALNEQYF
>few|-|TRBJ1-4|TRBV20-1
TGCAGTGCAAGGGACTTCCAGGCCCTTAATGAAAAACTGTTTTTT
CSARDFQALNEKLFF
>-|-|TRBJ2-1|TRBV2
TGTGCCAGCAGTTGGGGACTTCGACTCTCCTACAATGAGCAGTTCTTC
CASSWGLRLSYNEQFF
>-|TRBD1|TRBJ2-7|TRBV20-1
TGCAGTGCTAGCAGGGGACAGGGGATCTACGAGCAGTACTTC
CSASRGQGIYEQYF
>few|TRBD1|TRBJ2-7|TRBV20-1
TGCAGTGCTTCGAGACAGGGGGGATACGAGCAGTACTTC
CSASRQGGYEQYF
>many|-|TRBJ2-7|TRBV5-1
TGCGCCAGCAGCTTGGTGGGGGGGCTAACCTACGAGCAGTACTTC
CASSLVGGLTYEQYF
>-|TRBD1|TRBJ1-5|TRBV20-1
TGCAGTGCTAGGGACAGGGGTGTAAGCAATCAGCCCCAGCATTTT
CSARDRGVSNQPQHF
>few|TRBD2|TRBJ2-3|TRBV14
TGTGCCAGCAGTCTAGCGGGGGGGCTTTGGGCAGATACGCAGTATTTT
CASSLAGGLWADTQYF
>-|-|TRBJ2-7|TRBV7-2
TGTGCCAGCAGCCCCACCCCCGGGCCCAACTACGAGCAGTACTTC
CASSPTPGPNYEQYF
>-|-|TRBJ2-5|TRBV6-2/TRBV6-3
TGTGCCAGCAGTTACGGACGGGGACACCAAGAGACCCAGTACTTC
CASSYGRGHQETQYF
>few|-|TRBJ2-1|TRBV11-1
TGTGCCAGCAGCTTAGGCAGGGGGGGGACTCAAAATGAGCAGTTCTTC
CASSLGRGGTQNEQFF
>-|-|TRBJ2-7|TRBV19
TGTGCCAGTAGTCTACAGGACAGCTACGAGCAGTACTTC
CASSLQDSYEQYF
>many|-|TRBJ2-7|TRBV20-1
TGCAGTGCTAAGAGCAGGCCAGCCGACCACGAGCAGTACTTC
CSAKSRPADHEQYF
>-|TRBD2|TRBJ2-5|TRBV4-3
TGCGCCAGCAGCCAAGATAGTCTAGCGGGAGAGGAGACCCAGTACTTC
CASSQDSLAGEETQYF
>few|TRBD2|TRBJ2-1|TRBV5-1
TGCGCCAGCAGGGGACTAGTTAGCAATGAGCAGTTCTTC
CASRGLVSNEQFF
>few|-|TRBJ1-1|TRBV2
TGTGCCAGCAGTGGGGTGACCGAAGCTTTCTTT
CASSGVTEAFF
>many|-|TRBJ2-3|TRBV7-2
TGTGCCAGCAGCTTAGCTCCCTCCACAGATACGCAGTATTTT
CASSLAPSTDTQYF
>-|-|TRBJ1-2|TRBV5-8
TGTGCCAGCAGCTTGAATTATAACTATGGCTACACCTTC
CASSLNYNYGYTF
>many|-|TRBJ2-5|TRBV15
TGTGCCACCAGCGAAAGGACAGCTCCACAAGAGACCCAGTACTTC
CATSERTAPQETQYF
>few|-|TRBJ2-1|TRBV10-3
TGTGCCATAGGGGCTACCTACAATGAGCAGTTCTTC
CAIGATYNEQFF
>-|-|TRBJ2-7|TRBV21-1
TGTGCCAGCAGCTCCAGGACTGCTACCTACGAGCAGTACTTC
CASSSRTATYEQYF